Listed here are 29 T cell receptor beta chains from one sample, sequenced in a study of T cell responses to AZD1222 COVID-19 vaccine. Profiling relied on immunoSEQ multiplex PCR, and the TCRdb table lists in-frame clones only, not all of them. The sample holds approximately 100,000 clones, around 94% seen once. The sequencing used peripheral blood, collected on day 0 of AZD1222 vaccination. All receptors derive from an adult in good health.

The rearrangement links TRBV5-4 to TRBJ2-2; D is unclear. V was shortened by 1 base and J by 1 base, with 8 bases between the two germline ends. Germline lookup yields CDR1 SGHNT and CDR2 YYREEE (reference sequence). The CDR3 runs 15 residues. In DNA, the CDR3 is TGTGCCAGCAGCTTGAACAGATTGAACACCGGGGAGCTGTTTTTT. Translated, it gives CASSLNRLNTGELFF.

The chain couples TRBV27 to TRBJ1-2, with D unresolved. Trimming removed 0 bases at V and 4 bases at J, with 12 bases between. The CDR3 extends over 15 amino acids. Germline values: CDR1 MNHEY, CDR2 SMNVEV (reference sequence). The CDR3 DNA reads as TGTGCCAGCAGTTTATCGACGAGGTCAAGCTATGGCTACACCTTC. Translating gives CASSLSTRSSYGYTF.

The V gene is TRBV6-6, the J gene TRBJ2-1; D might be TRBD1 or TRBD2, each matching 6 bases. CDR3 length: 15 residues. V gave up 2 bases and J gave up 6 bases, with 14 bases separating them. Looked up from germline, CDR1 is MNHNY and CDR2 is SVGAGI (reference sequence). The CDR3 protein is CASSYGGHEGNEQFF. DNA for the CDR3: TGTGCCAGCAGTTACGGGGGGCACGAGGGCAATGAGCAGTTCTTC.

This clone was picked up a small number of times. V usage is TRBV15 and J usage is TRBJ2-3; D is possibly TRBD2 (6 bases). The germline V and J ends were trimmed by 7 bases and 2 bases, with 16 bases remaining between them. Germline V lookup: CDR1 LNHNV, CDR2 YYDKDF (reference sequence). This CDR3 is 15 amino acids long. The chain's CDR3 is CATTNGEADTDTQYF. CDR3 sequence (DNA): TGTGCCACCACTAATGGGGAGGCTGACACAGATACGCAGTATTTT.

The rearrangement uses TRBV7-9 and TRBJ2-4; D possibly corresponds to TRBD2 (6 bases). The germline V gene has CDR1 SEHNR and CDR2 FQNEAQ (reference sequence). The V and J ends lost 3 bases and 3 bases respectively, with 15 bases between them. The CDR3 is 16 amino acids. The CDR3 loop is CASSLDTGVGKNIQYF. The CDR3 DNA is TGTGCCAGCAGCTTGGATACGGGGGTTGGCAAAAACATTCAGTACTTC.

The gene calls are TRBV5-6 and TRBJ1-3, with D possibly matching TRBD1 (5 bases). Trimming removed 3 bases from V and 0 bases from J, with 19 bases in between. This CDR3 has 18 residues. Germline loops: CDR1 SGHDT, CDR2 YYEEEE. The CDR3 DNA follows: TGTGCCAGCAGCTCATCACCTACAGGTCTACTCTCTGGAAACACCATATATTTT. It yields the protein CASSSSPTGLLSGNTIYF.

This clone was observed a single time. The chain is built from TRBV2 and TRBJ1-1; D not resolved. The CDR3 contains 14 residues. CDR1 is SNHLY and CDR2 is FYNNEI in the germline V gene. The ends were cut back, 0 bases at V and 1 base at J, with 6 bases in the middle. CDR3 DNA: TGTGCCAGCAGTGAAGCGCTTCCGAACACTGAAGCTTTCTTT. Residues: CASSEALPNTEAFF.

This rearrangement joins TRBV6-5 to TRBJ1-2; D may be TRBD1 (5 bases). The CDR3 has 13 residues. V was shortened by 7 bases and J by 5 bases, with 14 bases between the two germline ends. Germline values: CDR1 MNHEY, CDR2 SVGAGI. CDR3 DNA sequence: TGTGCCAGCACCAACGGGCAGGGTTATGGCTACACCTTC. It translates to CASTNGQGYGYTF.

This chain uses TRBV2 with TRBJ1-4, with TRBD1 matching 7 bases. Germline values: CDR1 SNHLY, CDR2 FYNNEI. This CDR3 contains 14 residues. V lost 3 bases, J lost 14 bases, and 12 bases stayed unmatched. The CDR3 DNA reads TGTGCCAGCAGTGAGAGGGGGCGGAATTCAAGGCTGTTTTTT. Translating gives CASSERGRNSRLFF.

The rearrangement links TRBV7-2 to TRBJ1-2, with unresolved D. Trimming cost V 3 bases and J 4 bases, with 12 bases left between them. Germline V gene lookup returns CDR1 SGHTA and CDR2 FQGNSA. This CDR3 comprises 14 residues. The CDR3 nucleotides read TGTGCCAGCAGCTTTACAACGGAGCGCTATGGCTACACCTTC. Its translation is CASSFTTERYGYTF.

The chain recombines TRBV5-6 with TRBJ1-2; maybe TRBD1 (6 bases). With 5 bases removed from V and 3 bases from J, the gap between germline ends came to 17 bases. The length of the CDR3 is 15 residues. Germline CDR1 is SGHDT and CDR2 is YYEEEE. The CDR3 region has the DNA TGTGCCAGCAGGCACCGGGACAAATATCACTATGGCTACACCTTC. Protein: CASRHRDKYHYGYTF.

The chain uses TRBV4-1 and TRBJ2-2; 7 bases map to TRBD2. With V trimmed by 5 bases and J by 7 bases, 13 bases remained unmatched. The CDR3 loop spans 16 amino acids. Looked up from germline, CDR1 is MGHRA and CDR2 is YSYEKL. In DNA, the CDR3 is TGCGCCAGCAGCGGGGAGTCTAGCGGCGCCGGCGGGGAGCTGTTTTTT. Its protein is CASSGESSGAGGELFF.

The V gene is TRBV9, the J gene TRBJ2-3, with 8 positions matching TRBD1. This CDR3 is 16 amino acids long. V shed 3 bases and J 4 bases; nucleotides not matched to a gene: 10. Germline V gene lookup returns CDR1 SGDLS and CDR2 YYNGEE. CDR3 protein: CASSARDRIVSDTQYF. CDR3 bases: TGTGCCAGCAGCGCCCGGGACAGGATTGTTTCAGATACGCAGTATTTT.

The chain combines TRBV2 with TRBJ1-1; D perhaps matches TRBD1 (5 bases). Germline V gene sequence: CDR1 SNHLY, CDR2 FYNNEI. V dropped 6 bases and J dropped 4 bases, with 12 bases sitting between them. The CDR3 contains 13 residues. CDR3 DNA sequence: TGTGCCAGCAGGATTGGGACTTCCACTGAAGCTTTCTTT. Its protein is CASRIGTSTEAFF.

The chain is built from TRBV5-4 and TRBJ1-6; TRBD1 is a possible D gene (6 bases). CDR3 size: 14 residues. V shed 4 bases and J shed 10 bases, with 15 bases lying between them. Germline V CDR1 and CDR2: SGHNT, YYREEE (reference sequence). The chain's CDR3 is CASSQDRIASPLHF. The CDR3 bases are TGTGCCAGCAGCCAAGACAGGATAGCCTCACCCCTCCACTTT.

J is TRBJ1-5 and V is TRBV28, with 8 bases lining up with TRBD1. Per germline, CDR1 MDHEN and CDR2 SYDVKM. CDR3 size: 16 residues. V was clipped by 4 bases and J by 4 bases; unmatched bases: 9. This CDR3 reads CASSSHRGIWNQPQHF. Written as DNA, the CDR3 is TGTGCCAGCAGTTCTCACAGGGGGATCTGGAATCAGCCCCAGCATTTT.

The chain couples TRBV28 to TRBJ1-1, with 7 bases identical to TRBD1. The CDR3 has 15 residues. Unmatched junction bases numbered 10, after V lost 7 bases and J lost 2 bases. From germline, CDR1 is MDHEN and CDR2 SYDVKM. The CDR3 nucleotides are TGTGCCAGCACCTTAATGGGACAGCCAAACACTGAAGCTTTCTTT. This encodes CASTLMGQPNTEAFF.

The chain carries TRBV12-3 or TRBV12-4 and TRBJ2-3; a weak D match, TRBD2 (6 bases). This CDR3 is 12 amino acids long. The V end lost 2 bases, the J end lost 9 bases, and 9 bases lay between the germline ends. As DNA, the CDR3 is TGTGCCAGCAGTTTAAGGAGGGAGACGCAGTATTTT. It specifies CASSLRRETQYF.

The V call is TRBV7-9, the J call TRBJ1-2; tentatively, D is TRBD1 (5 bases). V gave up 5 bases and J gave up 8 bases, with 18 bases separating them. Germline V gene data show CDR1 as SEHNR and CDR2 as FQNEAQ (reference sequence). The CDR3 contains 14 residues. The CDR3 is CASSPGPYPEGYTF. In DNA, the CDR3 is TGTGCCAGCAGCCCGGGGCCTTATCCGGAGGGCTACACCTTC.

The V and J genes are TRBV2 and TRBJ1-5, with 9 bases matching TRBD1. Per the germline V gene, CDR1 is SNHLY and CDR2 is FYNNEI. The CDR3 has 16 amino acids. The J segment lost 0 bases and the V segment lost 6 bases, leaving 6 bases of the junction unmatched. The CDR3 sequence: CASRAGTGSSNQPQHF. The DNA of the CDR3 is TGTGCCAGCAGGGCCGGGACAGGGAGTAGCAATCAGCCCCAGCATTTT.

This chain uses TRBV19 with TRBJ1-6; D perhaps matches TRBD1 (5 bases). Germline-derived CDR1 and CDR2 are LNHDA and SQIVND (reference sequence). This CDR3 has 14 amino acids. V was trimmed by 5 bases and J by 9 bases, leaving 14 bases between them. The CDR3 spells CASSQQVFSSPLHF. The CDR3, as DNA: TGTGCCAGTAGTCAACAGGTCTTTAGTTCACCCCTCCACTTT.

This clone appeared a single time. The chain joins TRBV14 to TRBJ1-2, with D possibly being TRBD1 (5 bases). From germline, CDR1 is SGHDN and CDR2 FVKESK. The V end lost 4 bases, the J end lost 3 bases, and 21 bases lay between the germline ends. CDR3 length: 17 residues. The CDR3 loop is CASSPRPGRARDYGYTF. As DNA, the CDR3 is TGTGCCAGCAGCCCTAGGCCGGGACGGGCTAGGGACTATGGCTACACCTTC. The full variable domain, its missing parts supplied by reference TRBV14 and TRBJ1-2, is EAGVTQFPSHSVIEKGQTVTLRCDPISGHDNLYWYRRVMGKEIKFLLHFVKESKQDESGMPNNRFLAERTGGTYSTLKVQPAELEDSGVYFCASSPRPGRARDYGYTFGSGTRLTVV.

Points on this clone: The identical CDR3 is also encoded by other nucleotide sequences in the sample. The chain has TRBV28 and TRBJ2-7; 7 positions agree with TRBD1. CDR1 MDHEN and CDR2 SYDVKM come from the germline V gene. The CDR3 spans 14 residues. V dropped 4 bases and J dropped 4; count of bases not matched to a gene: 7. CDR3 nucleotide sequence: TGTGCCAGCAGTTCTCCGGGACAGTCATACGAGCAGTACTTC. Encoded protein: CASSSPGQSYEQYF.

The chain combines TRBV11-3 with TRBJ2-7; D is uncertain. The germline gives CDR1 SGHNT, CDR2 YENEEA. CDR3 length: 13 residues. V was trimmed by 3 bases and J by 1 base, leaving 7 bases between them. CDR3 amino acids: CASSFLVSYEQYF. CDR3 in DNA: TGTGCCAGCAGCTTTTTGGTATCCTACGAGCAGTACTTC.

This chain joins TRBV7-3 and TRBJ2-3; TRBD2 matches 12 bases. Germline CDR1 and CDR2: SGHTA and FQGTGA. The junction had 5 bases not matched to a gene; V was cut back by 2 bases and J by 2 bases. The CDR3 totals 17 residues. The DNA for the CDR3 is TGTGCCAGCAGCTTACGGGCTAGCGGGAGGGCCACAGATACGCAGTATTTT. Amino acids: CASSLRASGRATDTQYF.

A single count supports this clone. The J gene is TRBJ1-4, the V gene TRBV11-2; TRBD1 is a possible D gene (5 bases). This CDR3 contains 15 residues. The ends were cut back, 4 bases at V and 6 bases at J, with 15 bases in the middle. Germline CDR1 SGHAT, CDR2 FQNNGV. The DNA for the CDR3 is TGTGCCAGCAGCTCCCCTCGGGGGACTGATGAAAAACTGTTTTTT. Protein sequence: CASSSPRGTDEKLFF.

The V and J genes are TRBV11-3 and TRBJ2-3; D is unresolved. Per the germline V gene, CDR1 is SGHNT and CDR2 is YENEEA. Trimming shortened V by 6 bases and J by 0 bases, and 7 bases separated the two germline ends. The CDR3 runs to 13 residues. CDR3 residues: CASSRGSTDTQYF. CDR3 sequence (DNA): TGTGCCAGCAGTCGAGGTAGCACAGATACGCAGTATTTT. The variable domain in full, with the rest retrieved from reference TRBV11-3 and TRBJ2-3, is EAGVVQSPRYKIIEKKQPVAFWCNPISGHNTLYWYLQNLGQGPELLIRYENEEAVDDSQLPKDRFSAERLKGVDSTLKIQPAELGDSAVYLCASSRGSTDTQYFGPGTRLTVL.

The chain uses TRBV7-9 and TRBJ1-4; D is unresolved. This CDR3 is built from 16 residues. Trimming took 0 bases from V and 4 from J, leaving 12 bases between them. CDR1 is SEHNR, CDR2 FQNEAQ, per germline (reference sequence). CDR3 DNA: TGTGCCAGCAGCTTAGCCGTTGGTGCCGGTAATGAAAAACTGTTTTTT. Protein product: CASSLAVGAGNEKLFF.

This clone has only one observation. V and J are TRBV3-1 (or the pseudogene TRBV3-2) and TRBJ2-1; tentatively, D is TRBD1 (6 bases). The germline V gene encodes CDR1 LGHDT and CDR2 YNNKEL (reference sequence). CDR3 length: 14 residues. V lost 0 bases and J lost 8, with 11 bases in between. CDR3 loop: CASSQDRGRDEQFF. CDR3 nucleotide sequence: TGTGCCAGCAGCCAAGACAGGGGAAGGGATGAGCAGTTCTTC.